Each of the 22 T cell receptor beta chains below was sequenced from the same sample in a study of blood T cell repertoires in COVID-19. The protocol was immunoSEQ multiplex PCR, while the TCRdb copy is restricted to in-frame clones and leaves out a portion. The table has under 300,000 clones, approximately 90% seen once. The sample consisted of peripheral blood. These receptors came from a woman in her 40s with acute or convalescent COVID-19.

This clone is a singleton in its sample. CDR3 sequence (DNA): TGCAGCGCTGACAGGGTCACCGGGGAGCTGTTTTTT. Its translation is CSADRVTGELFF. The chain couples TRBV29-1 to TRBJ2-2; TRBD1 matches at 7 bases. The CDR3 consists of 12 residues. From germline, CDR1 is SQVTM and CDR2 ANQGSEA. The V segment lost 7 bases and the J segment 4 bases; nucleotides outside the gene matches: 3.

J is TRBJ1-3 and V is TRBV11-2; 8 nucleotides agree with TRBD1. V was clipped by 0 bases and J by 10 bases; unmatched bases: 8. The CDR3 totals 15 residues. CDR1 is SGHAT and CDR2 is FQNNGV in the germline V gene. CDR3 sequence reads: CASSLDLGQGWTIYF. In DNA form, the CDR3 reads TGTGCCAGCAGCTTAGATCTAGGACAGGGATGGACCATATATTTT. The variable domain in full, with the rest retrieved from reference TRBV11-2 and TRBJ1-3, is EAGVAQSPRYKIIEKRQSVAFWCNPISGHATLYWYQQILGQGPKLLIQFQNNGVVDDSQLPKDRFSAERLKGVDSTLKIQPAKLEDSAVYLCASSLDLGQGWTIYFGEGSWLTVV.

J is TRBJ2-1 and V is TRBV5-4; D gene ambiguous. V lost 2 bases and J lost 4, with 4 bases in between. CDR1 is SGHNT, CDR2 YYREEE, per germline (reference sequence). The CDR3 is 12 amino acids. The CDR3 sequence: CASSFQYNEQFF. The DNA of the CDR3 is TGTGCCAGCAGCTTCCAGTACAATGAGCAGTTCTTC.

V gene TRBV2 combines with J gene TRBJ2-2; D is possibly TRBD1 (5 bases). V was shortened by 2 bases and J by 5 bases, with 12 bases between the two germline ends. This CDR3 is 15 amino acids long. CDR1 SNHLY and CDR2 FYNNEI come from the germline V gene. In nucleotides, the CDR3 is TGTGCCAGCAGTGAATCAGGGATGGGGACCGGGGAGCTGTTTTTT. This encodes CASSESGMGTGELFF.

The V and J genes are TRBV24-1 and TRBJ2-7, with D possibly being TRBD2 (5 bases). The germline V gene encodes CDR1 KGHDR and CDR2 SFDVKD. CDR3 size: 14 residues. Trimming pared 9 bases from V and 2 bases from J, leaving 16 bases between. The CDR3 DNA reads as TGTGCCACCCAGCCAGTCGGGGTCGCCTACGAGCAGTACGTC. This translates into CATQPVGVAYEQYV.

The J gene is TRBJ1-6, the V gene TRBV19, with D possibly being TRBD1 (5 bases). Between the trimmed V and J ends, which lost 7 bases and 7 bases, there was a span of 17 bases. CDR3 length: 15 residues. Germline CDR1 and CDR2: LNHDA and SQIVND (reference sequence). The CDR3 here is CASTREGRENSPLHF. CDR3 nucleotide sequence: TGTGCCAGTACTCGGGAGGGCAGGGAAAATTCACCCCTCCACTTT.

This chain connects TRBV6-5 to TRBJ2-7, with D possibly matching TRBD1 (5 bases). This CDR3 has 12 amino acids. Trimming took off 5 bases at V and 7 bases at J, with 12 bases between the two ends. Germline CDR1 MNHEY, CDR2 SVGAGI. Here the CDR3 DNA reads TGTGCCAGCAGTCTCAGGGTTGATGAGCAGTACGTC. Protein product: CASSLRVDEQYV.

The chain uses TRBV9 and TRBJ1-2; D remains unclear. The germline gives CDR1 SGDLS, CDR2 YYNGEE. The CDR3 spans 16 residues. The germline V and J ends were trimmed by 0 bases and 3 bases, with 15 bases remaining between them. CDR3 sequence reads: CASSVDGSGPYYGYTF. The CDR3 DNA is TGTGCCAGCAGCGTAGATGGGAGCGGACCCTACTATGGCTACACCTTC.

J is TRBJ2-5 and V is TRBV12-3 or TRBV12-4, with 7 bases matching TRBD2. The CDR3 is made up of 13 amino acids. Trimming at V came to 3 bases and at J to 5 bases, leaving 3 bases not matched to a gene. The CDR3 region has the DNA TGTGCCAGCAGTTTCGGGGGAGGGGAGACCCAGTACTTC. Translating gives CASSFGGGETQYF.

The J gene is TRBJ1-6, the V gene TRBV9; weak D call: TRBD1 (6 bases). Germline CDR1 SGDLS, CDR2 YYNGEE. Trimming left V 5 bases short and J 3 bases short, with 15 bases between. CDR3 length equals 16 residues. In DNA, the CDR3 is TGTGCCAGCAGTCCCCATCTGGACAGCTATAATTCACCCCTCCACTTT. Protein: CASSPHLDSYNSPLHF.

The CDR3 loop is CSVRTGGVYGYTF. Here the CDR3 DNA reads TGCAGCGTTCGGACAGGGGGGGTCTATGGCTACACCTTC. The rearrangement uses TRBV29-1 and TRBJ1-2; 10 nucleotides line up with TRBD1. There are 13 residues in the CDR3. V lost 5 bases, J lost 4 bases, and 4 bases stayed unmatched. CDR1 is SQVTM, CDR2 ANQGSEA, per germline. Supplemented by reference TRBV29-1 and TRBJ1-2, the full variable domain reads SAVISQKPSRDICQRGTSLTIQCQVDSQVTMMFWYRQQPGQSLTLIATANQGSEATYESGFVIDKFPISRPNLTFSTLTVSNMSPEDSSIYLCSVRTGGVYGYTFGSGTRLTVV.

The gene calls are TRBV20-1 and TRBJ2-5; D uncertain. V gave up 3 bases and J gave up 1 base, with 12 bases separating them. CDR3 length: 14 residues. Germline CDR1 and CDR2: DFQATT and SNEGSKA (reference sequence). CDR3 sequence reads: CSASAHITQETQYF. Here the CDR3 DNA reads TGCAGTGCTAGTGCCCACATAACCCAAGAGACCCAGTACTTC.

The rearrangement uses TRBV27 and TRBJ1-5, with a tentative D call TRBD1 (6 bases). The CDR3 length is 15 residues. V was pared by 0 bases and J by 4 bases, with 10 bases between. The germline CDR1 and CDR2 sequences are MNHEY and SMNVEV (reference sequence). The CDR3 nucleotides are TGTGCCAGCAGTTTATCAACTACAGGGAATCAGCCCCAGCATTTT. Translated, it gives CASSLSTTGNQPQHF.

V gene TRBV25-1 combines with J gene TRBJ1-3, with D unclear. V gave up 2 bases and J gave up 0 bases, with 5 bases separating them. There are 14 residues in the CDR3. CDR1 and CDR2 (germline): MGHDK, SYGVNS. The CDR3 DNA sequence: TGTGCCAGCAGTGAAGAGCCCTCTGGAAACACCATATATTTT. This encodes CASSEEPSGNTIYF.

The CDR3 region has the DNA TGTGCCAGCAGCCAAGTTGTAGCGGGGGGGACCCAGTACTTC. Translation gives CASSQVVAGGTQYF. The chain links TRBV3-1 (or the pseudogene TRBV3-2) to TRBJ2-5, with 10 bases identical to TRBD2. Per germline, CDR1 LGHDT and CDR2 YNNKEL (reference sequence). With V trimmed by 1 base and J by 7 bases, 3 bases remained unmatched. This CDR3 comprises 14 residues.

This clone was counted a single time. The chain recombines TRBV9 with TRBJ2-2; a weak D match, TRBD2 (6 bases). Trimming took off 0 bases at V and 0 bases at J, with 9 bases between the two ends. The V gene's germline CDR1 is SGDLS and CDR2 YYNGEE. The CDR3 runs to 16 residues. CDR3 sequence (DNA): TGTGCCAGCAGCGTAGGGCGGGGAGCGAACACCGGGGAGCTGTTTTTT. This sequence encodes CASSVGRGANTGELFF. Full variable domain (remainder filled in from reference TRBV9 and TRBJ2-2): DSGVTQTPKHLITATGQRVTLRCSPRSGDLSVYWYQQSLDQGLQFLIQYYNGEERAKGNILERFSAQQFPDLHSELNLSSLELGDSALYFCASSVGRGANTGELFFGEGSRLTVL.

The chain employs TRBV7-9 and TRBJ1-2, with D uncertain. CDR1 is SEHNR and CDR2 is FQNEAQ in the germline V gene (reference sequence). The CDR3 contains 12 residues. The V and J ends lost 0 bases and 10 bases respectively, with 9 bases between them. For the CDR3, the DNA is TGTGCCAGCAGCTTAGCATGGGGAGACTACACCTTC. It translates to CASSLAWGDYTF.

The chain links TRBV6-6 to TRBJ1-1; D remains ambiguous. Per germline, CDR1 MNHNY and CDR2 SVGAGI (reference sequence). CDR3 length: 14 residues. Trimming pared 7 bases from V and 1 base from J, leaving 13 bases between. This chain's CDR3 is CASTEFGQNTEAFF. As DNA, the CDR3 is TGTGCCAGCACCGAGTTTGGGCAGAACACTGAAGCTTTCTTT.

This chain joins TRBV10-3 and TRBJ2-3; 8 bases map to TRBD2. The CDR3 has 15 amino acids. V lost 10 bases, J lost 1 base, and 10 bases stayed unmatched. Germline values: CDR1 ENHRY, CDR2 SYGVKD. CDR3 nucleotides: TGTGCCACGCGCCCGCCGGGGGGGGGCACAGATACGCAGTATTTT. This gives the protein CATRPPGGGTDTQYF.

A few counts support this clone. This chain uses TRBV6-4 with TRBJ2-2; perhaps TRBD1 as D (6 bases). V was clipped by 6 bases and J by 6 bases, with 14 bases between them. The CDR3 has 14 amino acids. The germline CDR1 and CDR2 sequences are MRHNA and SNTAGT. CDR3 sequence reads: CASRADRWAGELFF. CDR3 sequence (DNA): TGTGCCAGCAGAGCCGACAGGTGGGCCGGGGAGCTGTTTTTT.

V is TRBV3-1 (or the pseudogene TRBV3-2) and J is TRBJ2-5; TRBD2 is a possible D gene (5 bases). The germline CDR1 and CDR2 sequences are LGHDT and YNNKEL (reference sequence). This CDR3 has 12 residues. With 6 bases removed from V and 5 bases from J, the gap between germline ends came to 10 bases. The CDR3 bases are TGTGCCAGCAGTAAGGGCGGGGAGACCCAGTACTTC. Translating it yields CASSKGGETQYF.

The chain uses TRBV19 and TRBJ2-1, with D perhaps matching TRBD2 (5 bases). V shed 1 base and J shed 4 bases, with 8 bases lying between them. CDR3 length: 14 residues. Germline V gives CDR1 LNHDA, CDR2 SQIVND (reference sequence). The DNA of the CDR3 is TGTGCCAGTAGTATAGTCGGGGATTACAATGAGCAGTTCTTC. Translating gives CASSIVGDYNEQFF.